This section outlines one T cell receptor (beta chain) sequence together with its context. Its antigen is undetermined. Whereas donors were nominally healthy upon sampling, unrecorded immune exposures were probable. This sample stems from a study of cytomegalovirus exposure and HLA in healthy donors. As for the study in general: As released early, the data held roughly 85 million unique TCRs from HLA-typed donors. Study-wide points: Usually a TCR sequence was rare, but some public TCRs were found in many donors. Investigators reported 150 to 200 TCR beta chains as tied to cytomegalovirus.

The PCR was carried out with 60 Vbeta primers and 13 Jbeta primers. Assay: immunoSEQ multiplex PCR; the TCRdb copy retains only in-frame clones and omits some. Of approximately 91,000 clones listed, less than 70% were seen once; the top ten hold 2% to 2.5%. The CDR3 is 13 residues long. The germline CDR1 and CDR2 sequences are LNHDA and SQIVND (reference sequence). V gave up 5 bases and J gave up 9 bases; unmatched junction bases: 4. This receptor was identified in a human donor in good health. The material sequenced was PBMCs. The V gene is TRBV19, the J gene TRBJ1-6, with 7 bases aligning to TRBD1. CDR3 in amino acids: CASSDRVASPLHF. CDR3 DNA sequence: TGTGCCAGTAGTGACAGGGTCGCTTCACCCCTCCACTTT.